One sample yielded the 30 T cell receptor beta chains listed below, sequenced in a study of T cell responses to AZD1222 COVID-19 vaccine. Clones were sequenced by immunoSEQ multiplex PCR, and TCRdb holds only the in-frame ones, with some missing. The sample comprises about 88,000 clones, 90% of which are singletons, and 5.4% rests with the top ten. The input for sequencing was peripheral blood, taken 28 days after the second AZD1222 dose. Receptor source: an adult who received the AZD1222 COVID-19 vaccine.

V usage is TRBV2 and J usage is TRBJ1-4; D is unclear. The CDR3 length is 11 residues. Trimming pared 6 bases from V and 6 bases from J, leaving 5 bases between. The germline V gene encodes CDR1 SNHLY and CDR2 FYNNEI. CDR3 sequence reads: CASSFDEKLFF. In nucleotides, the CDR3 is TGTGCCAGCAGCTTCGATGAAAAACTGTTTTTT. Together with reference TRBV2 and TRBJ1-4, the CDR3 gives the full variable domain: EPEVTQTPSHQVTQMGQEVILRCVPISNHLYFYWYRQILGQKVEFLVSFYNNEISEKSEIFDDQFSVERPDGSNFTLKIRSTKLEDSAMYFCASSFDEKLFFGSGTQLSVL.

The gene calls are TRBV5-1 and TRBJ2-3; 7 positions match TRBD2. The germline CDR1 and CDR2 sequences are SGHRS and YFSETQ. J lost 1 base, V lost 6 bases, and 5 bases had no gene match. The CDR3 totals 14 residues. The CDR3 spells CASTAGLRTDTQYF. In DNA, the CDR3 is TGCGCCAGCACCGCGGGACTACGCACAGATACGCAGTATTTT.

This clone was seen once. CDR3 amino acids: CASSSPWPGELFF. The CDR3 coding sequence is TGTGCCAGCAGCTCCCCGTGGCCCGGGGAGCTGTTTTTT. This rearrangement joins TRBV5-4 to TRBJ2-2; D gene ambiguous. The CDR3 spans 13 residues. V was clipped by 3 bases and J by 6 bases, with 9 bases between them. Per germline, CDR1 SGHNT and CDR2 YYREEE (reference sequence).

This clone was found a few times. This chain uses TRBV7-2 with TRBJ1-6; D possibly corresponds to TRBD1 (6 bases). Trimming shortened V by 2 bases and J by 7 bases, and 15 bases separated the two germline ends. Germline CDR1 and CDR2: SGHTA and FQGNSA. This CDR3 region has 16 residues. The CDR3 DNA sequence: TGTGCCAGCAGCTTATTCACGACGGACAGAAATTCACCCCTCCACTTT. This gives the protein CASSLFTTDRNSPLHF.

The V and J genes are TRBV11-2 and TRBJ1-5, with TRBD1 as a possible D gene (5 bases). V lost 3 bases and J 3 bases, leaving 9 bases between the germline ends. This CDR3 region has 14 residues. From germline, CDR1 is SGHAT and CDR2 FQNNGV. In DNA form, the CDR3 reads TGTGCCAGCAGCTTGGGGGGAACCAATCAGCCCCAGCATTTT. Encoded protein: CASSLGGTNQPQHF.

The J gene is TRBJ1-5, the V gene TRBV10-3; TRBD1 aligns across 10 bases. The CDR3 totals 15 residues. V lost 6 bases, J lost 6 bases, and 8 bases stayed unmatched. The germline V gene has CDR1 ENHRY and CDR2 SYGVKD. CDR3 nucleotides: TGTGCCATCAGGGATGGACAGGGGGAGGCTCAGCCCCAGCATTTT. Translation gives CAIRDGQGEAQPQHF.

The chain employs TRBV5-1 and TRBJ1-1; possible D gene TRBD1, 5 bases. The ends were cut back, 0 bases at V and 2 bases at J, with 20 bases in the middle. This CDR3 spans 18 amino acids. CDR1 is SGHRS and CDR2 is YFSETQ in the germline V gene. CDR3 protein: CASSLARGTGKSNTEAFF. The DNA of the CDR3 is TGCGCCAGCAGCTTGGCCAGAGGGACCGGCAAATCTAACACTGAAGCTTTCTTT.

The chain carries TRBV7-2 and TRBJ2-7; D uncertain. The V gene lost 3 bases and the J gene lost 5 bases, with 11 bases spanning the gap. The CDR3 consists of 13 residues. The germline V gene encodes CDR1 SGHTA and CDR2 FQGNSA. The CDR3, as DNA: TGTGCCAGCAGCTTGTACAGATGGGACGAGCAGTACTTC. Encoded protein: CASSLYRWDEQYF.

V is TRBV19 and J is TRBJ2-1; 9 nucleotides agree with TRBD1. CDR1 is LNHDA and CDR2 is SQIVND in the germline V gene (reference sequence). V gave up 5 bases and J gave up 0 bases; unmatched junction bases: 5. The CDR3 loop spans 16 amino acids. This chain's CDR3 is CASSARDRVSYNEQFF. The CDR3 nucleotides are TGTGCCAGTAGTGCCAGGGACAGGGTCTCCTACAATGAGCAGTTCTTC.

This chain uses TRBV7-2 with TRBJ1-2, with TRBD1 identical over 7 bases. CDR1 is SGHTA, CDR2 FQGNSA, per germline. Trimming took 10 bases from V and 2 from J; bases not matched to a gene: 7. The CDR3 contains 13 residues. CDR3 sequence: CATRTGANYGYTF. The CDR3 region has the DNA TGTGCCACAAGGACAGGTGCGAACTATGGCTACACCTTC.

V and J are TRBV28 and TRBJ1-5, with unresolved D. This CDR3 is built from 14 residues. Germline CDR1 MDHEN, CDR2 SYDVKM. Trimming cost V 4 bases and J 6 bases, with 13 bases left between them. The CDR3 region is CASSSLTGVQPQHF. The CDR3 DNA sequence: TGTGCCAGCAGTTCATTGACGGGAGTTCAGCCCCAGCATTTT. The variable domain in full, completed from reference TRBV28 and TRBJ1-5, reads DVKVTQSSRYLVKRTGEKVFLECVQDMDHENMFWYRQDPGLGLRLIYFSYDVKMKEKGDIPEGYSVSREKKERFSLILESASTNQTSMYLCASSSLTGVQPQHFGDGTRLSIL.

This clone has just one count. The junction differs from germline at one of its ends, possibly a read error. V gene TRBV7-7 combines with J gene TRBJ2-1, with D tentatively TRBD1 (6 bases). Germline assignment: CDR1 SSHAT and CDR2 FNYEAQ (reference sequence). CDR3 length: 14 residues. The CDR3 coding sequence is TGTGCTAGCAGCTTAGGAGTTGACAGGATTGAGCAGTTCTTC. This gives the protein CASSLGVDRIEQFF.

The chain links TRBV29-1 to TRBJ2-3; D gene ambiguous. Germline V gives CDR1 SQVTM, CDR2 ANQGSEA. This CDR3 comprises 13 residues. V shed 4 bases and J shed 3 bases, with 11 bases lying between them. Written as DNA, the CDR3 is TGCAGCGTTGCGCGTGACGGGACAGATACGCAGTATTTT. The encoded protein is CSVARDGTDTQYF.

This rearrangement joins TRBV30 to TRBJ1-2; 7 nucleotides align to TRBD1. Trimming took 3 bases from V and 4 from J; bases not matched to a gene: 5. The CDR3 extends over 13 amino acids. Germline lookup yields CDR1 GTSNPN and CDR2 SVGIG (reference sequence). CDR3 in amino acids: CAWSEGTAYGYTF. The CDR3 DNA sequence: TGTGCCTGGAGCGAAGGGACAGCCTATGGCTACACCTTC.

The chain employs TRBV25-1 and TRBJ1-4; D gene uncertain. Trimming removed 4 bases at V and 4 bases at J, with 7 bases between. Germline V CDR1 and CDR2: MGHDK, SYGVNS. This CDR3 comprises 13 residues. The CDR3 nucleotides are TGTGCCAGCAGTGGGCCTGGTAATGAAAAACTGTTTTTT. Its translation: CASSGPGNEKLFF.

In this sample, this clone turned up once. This chain links TRBV18 with TRBJ1-1; TRBD1 might be the D (5 bases). The CDR3 is made up of 13 amino acids. V dropped 6 bases and J dropped 3 bases, with 11 bases sitting between them. Germline lookup yields CDR1 KGHSH and CDR2 LQKENI. The CDR3: CASSYGRDTEAFF. CDR3 nucleotide sequence: TGTGCCAGCTCGTACGGCAGGGACACTGAAGCTTTCTTT.

The rearrangement links TRBV7-9 to TRBJ1-5; D uncertain. CDR1 is SEHNR, CDR2 FQNEAQ, per germline (reference sequence). V was clipped by 2 bases and J by 1 base, with 6 bases between them. The CDR3 is made up of 14 amino acids. DNA of the CDR3: TGTGCCAGCAGCTTAACGGGGAGCAATCAGCCCCAGCATTTT. It yields the protein CASSLTGSNQPQHF.

This clone was picked up a small number of times. This chain uses TRBV29-1 with TRBJ2-4; 11 bases line up with TRBD1. The junction had 7 bases not matched to a gene; V was cut back by 3 bases and J by 3 bases. CDR1 is SQVTM, CDR2 ANQGSEA, per germline. The CDR3 runs to 16 residues. DNA of the CDR3: TGCAGCGTTGACGGGACAGGGGGAGGAGGCAAAAACATTCAGTACTTC. It translates to CSVDGTGGGGKNIQYF.

The CDR3 here is CASSLGAGGPLYEQYF. The CDR3 bases are TGTGCCAGCAGCTTAGGGGCGGGGGGACCTCTCTACGAGCAGTACTTC. The V gene is TRBV7-2, the J gene TRBJ2-7; 8 bases line up with TRBD2. V dropped 1 base and J dropped 3; count of bases not matched to a gene: 8. From germline, CDR1 is SGHTA and CDR2 FQGNSA. CDR3 size: 16 residues.

The chain combines TRBV29-1 with TRBJ2-2; D gene uncertain. The CDR3 runs to 13 residues. CDR1 SQVTM and CDR2 ANQGSEA come from the germline V gene. Trimming removed 1 base at V and 8 bases at J, with 11 bases between. CDR3 bases: TGCAGCGTTGAAGGGACCGCTCGAGGGGAGCTGTTTTTT. Translation gives CSVEGTARGELFF.

This rearrangement joins TRBV7-9 to TRBJ1-6; D perhaps matches TRBD1 (6 bases). V was cut by 0 bases and J by 7 bases, with 10 bases left in between. Looked up from germline, CDR1 is SEHNR and CDR2 is FQNEAQ (reference sequence). The CDR3 is made up of 15 amino acids. The CDR3 region has the DNA TGTGCCAGCAGCTTAGCTACAGGGCCAAATTCACCCCTCCACTTT. This translates into CASSLATGPNSPLHF.

This chain uses TRBV11-2 with TRBJ2-5, with D hard to call. Germline values: CDR1 SGHAT, CDR2 FQNNGV. V was clipped by 3 bases and J by 3 bases, with 2 bases between them. The CDR3 is made up of 11 amino acids. The CDR3 is CASSFKETQYF. The CDR3 DNA reads as TGTGCCAGCAGCTTCAAAGAGACCCAGTACTTC.

The V call is TRBV6-5, the J call TRBJ1-4; 7 nucleotides line up with TRBD1. Germline CDR1 and CDR2: MNHEY and SVGAGI. This CDR3 comprises 15 residues. With 8 bases clipped from V and 1 base from J, the junction kept 7 bases outside the gene matches. The CDR3 DNA reads as TGTGCCAGCTCGACTTACAGGGGAACTAATGAAAAACTGTTTTTT. It specifies CASSTYRGTNEKLFF.

The genes are TRBV19 and TRBJ2-1; 8 nucleotides agree with TRBD2. CDR1 LNHDA and CDR2 SQIVND come from the germline V gene (reference sequence). The CDR3 is 14 amino acids. Trimming cost V 6 bases and J 8 bases; bases outside gene matches: 9. The CDR3 DNA sequence: TGTGCCAGTAGGCCCGGGGCTAGCGGGTATGAGCAGTTCTTC. It codes for CASRPGASGYEQFF.

Concerning this clone itself: Other DNA sequences in the sample encode the same CDR3. The chain couples TRBV6-5 to TRBJ1-1; possible D gene TRBD1, 5 bases. Trimming removed 8 bases at V and 4 bases at J, with 11 bases between. Germline CDR1 MNHEY, CDR2 SVGAGI. The CDR3 has 12 residues. The CDR3 loop is CASRQGSTEAFF. The CDR3 bases are TGTGCCAGCCGGCAGGGTTCCACTGAAGCTTTCTTT.

The chain combines TRBV5-1 with TRBJ2-7; the D call may be TRBD1 or TRBD2 (6 bases each). The CDR3 sequence is 16 residues long. The V end lost 0 bases, the J end lost 1 base, and 14 bases lay between the germline ends. Looked up from germline, CDR1 is SGHRS and CDR2 is YFSETQ. The CDR3 reads CASSLESGAKSYEQYF. CDR3 nucleotide sequence: TGCGCCAGCAGCTTGGAATCGGGGGCAAAGTCCTACGAGCAGTACTTC.

CDR3 nucleotides: TGTGCCAGCAGCGCCAGCGGGGCAACCTACAATGAGCAGTTCTTC. It is translated as CASSASGATYNEQFF. The chain carries TRBV9 and TRBJ2-1; 7 bases align to TRBD2. There are 15 residues in the CDR3. CDR1 and CDR2 (germline): SGDLS, YYNGEE. The J segment lost 2 bases and the V segment lost 3 bases, leaving 5 bases of the junction unmatched.

This clone has just one count. J is TRBJ2-5 and V is TRBV5-4, with 8 bases that match TRBD2. This CDR3 has 15 residues. Per the germline V gene, CDR1 is SGHNT and CDR2 is YYREEE (reference sequence). V dropped 0 bases and J dropped 2; count of bases not matched to a gene: 3. CDR3 in DNA: TGTGCCAGCAGCTTGGAGGGGACTAGACAAGAGACCCAGTACTTC. It encodes CASSLEGTRQETQYF.

The chain combines TRBV28 with TRBJ1-2; perhaps TRBD1 as D (5 bases). V was pared by 6 bases and J by 4 bases, with 12 bases between. CDR1 and CDR2 from the germline V gene are MDHEN and SYDVKM. The CDR3 totals 13 residues. The CDR3 sequence is CASRPGSSYGYTF. The CDR3 DNA is TGTGCCAGCAGGCCAGGGTCTTCCTATGGCTACACCTTC.

The rearrangement joins TRBV15 to TRBJ1-2; a weak D match, TRBD1 (5 bases). The CDR3 runs 12 residues. Germline values: CDR1 LNHNV, CDR2 YYDKDF (reference sequence). V was shortened by 0 bases and J by 14 bases, with 13 bases between the two germline ends. The CDR3 bases are TGTGCCACCAGCAGAGATCAGGGAACGCCAACCTTC. This gives the protein CATSRDQGTPTF.